This T cell receptor beta chain was recorded in a study of shared clonotypes between healthy human individuals. Looked up from germline, CDR1 is MGHDK and CDR2 is SYGVNS. This CDR3 has 14 amino acids. Trimming removed 5 bases from V and 3 bases from J, with 10 bases in between. TCRdb's copy holds only in-frame clones and misses some; the assay was immunoSEQ multiplex PCR. The table lists 550,000 to 700,000 clones, more than 70% of them singletons, with around 2% in the top ten. The chain links TRBV25-1 to TRBJ1-4; D is perhaps TRBD1 (6 bases). The specimen was memory CD4+ T cells sorted from blood. The subset here: CD45RA-negative fraction. The TCR was taken from a woman aged 25 to 39 in good health. CDR3 coding DNA: TGTGCCAGCAGTCCAGGGACACCTAATGAAAAACTGTTTTTT. Translation: CASSPGTPNEKLFF.